These 27 T cell receptor beta chains came from one sample sequenced in a study of CD8 T cells in Susac syndrome. RNA totalling about 0.5 to 1 ug underwent reverse transcription with random hexamers. TCRdb fed the immunoSEQ multiplex PCR reads into MiXCR, producing one record per CDR3 protein. The table shows more than 250,000 distinct CDR3 sequences, with about 90% occurring only once. Sequencing was carried out using CD4+ T cells from PBMCs. These receptors were obtained from a human donor with multiple sclerosis.

V usage is TRBV18 and J usage is TRBJ2-1; D possibly corresponds to TRBD1 (5 bases). V dropped 0 bases and J dropped 0 bases, with 9 bases sitting between them. Germline-derived CDR1 and CDR2 are KGHSH and LQKENI. The CDR3 spans 16 residues. In DNA, the CDR3 is TGTGCCAGCTCACCACCTCGACAGAGCTCCTACAATGAGCAGTTCTTC. This codes for CASSPPRQSSYNEQFF.

The chain employs TRBV7-2 and TRBJ2-4; D might be TRBD2 (6 bases). The V end lost 5 bases, the J end lost 7 bases, and 15 bases lay between the germline ends. This CDR3 has 14 amino acids. Germline V lookup: CDR1 SGHTA, CDR2 FQGNSA. The CDR3 protein is CASSQGLRGNIQYF. As DNA, the CDR3 is TGTGCCAGCAGCCAAGGACTACGGGGGAACATTCAGTACTTC.

This chain joins TRBV7-2 and TRBJ2-7, with 11 bases lining up with TRBD1. The CDR3 has 16 residues. CDR1 is SGHTA, CDR2 FQGNSA, per germline. Trimming at V came to 4 bases and at J to 3 bases, leaving 8 bases not matched to a gene. The DNA of the CDR3 is TGTGCCAGCAGCTCAGGGGGGACAGGGGGGATCTACGAGCAGTACTTC. Its translation: CASSSGGTGGIYEQYF.

The genes are TRBV19 and TRBJ1-4; D unresolved. V shed 0 bases and J shed 7 bases, with 6 bases lying between them. This CDR3 spans 13 amino acids. Germline loops: CDR1 LNHDA, CDR2 SQIVND (reference sequence). In DNA, the CDR3 is TGTGCCAGTAGTATAGATCGACGTGAAAAACTGTTTTTT. Residues: CASSIDRREKLFF.

The V call is TRBV5-1, the J call TRBJ2-7; 9 bases are a match to TRBD1. Germline V lookup: CDR1 SGHRS, CDR2 YFSETQ. The CDR3 sequence is 14 residues long. J gave up 7 bases and V 5 bases, and 10 bases lay outside the gene matches. The CDR3: CASRAQGASREQYF. CDR3 nucleotide sequence: TGCGCCAGCAGGGCACAGGGGGCATCAAGGGAGCAGTACTTC.

V usage is TRBV2 and J usage is TRBJ1-2; TRBD1 is a possible D gene (5 bases). Germline lookup yields CDR1 SNHLY and CDR2 FYNNEI. V dropped 2 bases and J dropped 5 bases, with 21 bases sitting between them. The CDR3 contains 17 residues. The CDR3 protein is CASSERSGTTSAYGYTF. For the CDR3, the DNA is TGTGCCAGCAGTGAACGCTCCGGGACGACTTCTGCTTATGGCTACACCTTC.

This clonotype has just one count. The rearrangement joins TRBV11-3 to TRBJ2-6; D is undetermined. Germline CDR1 SGHNT, CDR2 YENEEA. This CDR3 region has 15 residues. V lost 5 bases and J lost 1, with 9 bases in between. The CDR3 is CASSRELSGANVLTF. In DNA form, the CDR3 reads TGTGCCAGCAGCCGCGAGTTGTCTGGGGCCAACGTCCTGACTTTC.

The chain joins TRBV28 to TRBJ1-5; no clear D gene. The CDR3 is 15 amino acids. V was pared by 2 bases and J by 0 bases, with 8 bases between. Per the germline V gene, CDR1 is MDHEN and CDR2 is SYDVKM. The CDR3 region is CASSLGSHSNQPQHF. For the CDR3, the DNA is TGTGCCAGCAGTTTAGGCAGTCATAGCAATCAGCCCCAGCATTTT.

The chain uses TRBV10-3 and TRBJ2-1; 11 bases map to TRBD2. Germline V gene data show CDR1 as ENHRY and CDR2 as SYGVKD. This CDR3 is built from 16 residues. With V trimmed by 6 bases and J by 6 bases, 10 bases remained unmatched. CDR3 nucleotide sequence: TGTGCCATCAGCACCCCCGGGACTAGCGGACCCAATGAGCAGTTCTTC. Translating it yields CAISTPGTSGPNEQFF.

This chain uses TRBV13 with TRBJ1-1; TRBD1 might be the D (6 bases). The V and J ends lost 6 bases and 4 bases respectively, with 12 bases between them. The CDR3 is made up of 13 amino acids. The germline V gene has CDR1 PRHDT and CDR2 FYEKMQ (reference sequence). The CDR3 region is CASSWGRITEAFF. The CDR3 coding sequence is TGTGCCAGCAGTTGGGGGCGAATCACTGAAGCTTTCTTT.

V usage is TRBV3-1 and J usage is TRBJ1-4; 8 positions match TRBD1. V dropped 0 bases and J dropped 8; count of bases not matched to a gene: 2. From germline, CDR1 is LGHDT and CDR2 YNNKEL (reference sequence). This CDR3 has 14 residues. The CDR3 spells CASSQDTGGEKLFF. In nucleotides, the CDR3 is TGTGCCAGCAGCCAAGATACAGGGGGAGAAAAACTGTTTTTT.

The rearrangement links TRBV11-2 to TRBJ1-5; D is uncertain. The CDR3 totals 12 residues. V was clipped by 6 bases and J by 9 bases, with 12 bases between them. Germline V CDR1 and CDR2: SGHAT, FQNNGV. The CDR3 region has the DNA TGTGCCAGCAGGAGTCATATAGGGCCCCAGCATTTT. Translation: CASRSHIGPQHF.

J is TRBJ1-2 and V is TRBV4-1; D is unresolved. V was shortened by 1 base and J by 5 bases, with 17 bases between the two germline ends. Germline CDR1 reads MGHRA; CDR2 reads YSYEKL. The CDR3 runs 16 residues. CDR3 residues: CASSQVPRRTGYGYTF. The CDR3 nucleotides read TGCGCCAGCAGCCAAGTCCCGAGAAGGACCGGGTATGGCTACACCTTC.

The chain combines TRBV30 with TRBJ2-3; no clear D. Trimming took 3 bases from V and 10 from J, leaving 14 bases between them. The germline V gene has CDR1 GTSNPN and CDR2 SVGIG (reference sequence). This CDR3 is 12 amino acids long. The CDR3 region is CAWRPNLSSQYF. The CDR3 coding sequence is TGTGCCTGGAGGCCTAATCTATCTTCGCAGTATTTT. The full variable domain, in which reference TRBV30 and TRBJ2-3 provide the parts outside the CDR3, is SQTIHQWPATLVQPVGSPLSLECTVEGTSNPNLYWYRQAAGRGLQLLFYSVGIGQISSEVPQNLSASRPQDRQFILSSKKLLLSDSGFYLCAWRPNLSSQYFGPGTRLTVL.

This chain joins TRBV12-3 or TRBV12-4 and TRBJ1-1; no reliable D call. The CDR3 has 13 amino acids. V was trimmed by 2 bases and J by 2 bases, leaving 6 bases between them. As DNA, the CDR3 is TGTGCCAGCAGTTTATCTCGAAACACTGAAGCTTTCTTT. It encodes CASSLSRNTEAFF.

The chain employs TRBV7-2 and TRBJ2-1; TRBD1 matches 7 bases. Germline V gene sequence: CDR1 SGHTA, CDR2 FQGNSA. There are 17 residues in the CDR3. The V and J ends lost 5 bases and 0 bases, in that order; junction bases with no gene match: 10. The CDR3 DNA reads TGTGCCAGCAGCCCAAGGACAGGTCGGAGCTCCTACAATGAGCAGTTCTTC. This sequence encodes CASSPRTGRSSYNEQFF.

The chain combines TRBV14 with TRBJ2-6; unclear D gene. The CDR3 loop spans 14 amino acids. Trimming removed 4 bases at V and 0 bases at J, with 4 bases between. CDR1 is SGHDN and CDR2 is FVKESK in the germline V gene. The CDR3, as DNA: TGTGCCAGCAGCCCCTTCTCTGGGGCCAACGTCCTGACTTTC. Its translation: CASSPFSGANVLTF.

This clonotype was found once. The rearrangement links TRBV6-5 to TRBJ1-1; D is ambiguous. Between the trimmed V and J ends, which lost 2 bases and 5 bases, there was a span of 12 bases. The CDR3 extends over 14 amino acids. Per germline, CDR1 MNHEY and CDR2 SVGAGI. The CDR3: CASSYRGEGTEAFF. In DNA, the CDR3 is TGTGCCAGCAGTTACCGCGGGGAAGGAACTGAAGCTTTCTTT.

The chain links TRBV19 to TRBJ2-2, with D unresolved. Germline V CDR1 and CDR2: LNHDA, SQIVND (reference sequence). Trimming took 3 bases from V and 14 from J, leaving 22 bases between them. This CDR3 contains 15 residues. The CDR3 reads CASSMGMTGTTSLFF. The CDR3 DNA sequence: TGTGCCAGTAGTATGGGAATGACGGGTACGACCTCACTGTTTTTT.

The chain has TRBV6-2 or TRBV6-3 and TRBJ1-2; no firm D call. The germline V gene encodes CDR1 MNHEY and CDR2 SVGEGT. Between the trimmed V and J ends, which lost 6 bases and 7 bases, there was a span of 12 bases. The CDR3 is 12 amino acids. CDR3 residues: CASSTNFFGYTF. The CDR3 DNA follows: TGTGCCAGCAGCACAAATTTCTTTGGCTACACCTTC.

The chain recombines TRBV3-1 with TRBJ2-4; maybe TRBD1 (6 bases). From germline, CDR1 is LGHDT and CDR2 YNNKEL (reference sequence). The CDR3 is 14 residues long. V was shortened by 2 bases and J by 8 bases, with 13 bases between the two germline ends. The chain's CDR3 is CASSQPGTRDIQYF. The CDR3 DNA reads as TGTGCCAGCAGCCAACCCGGGACAAGAGACATTCAGTACTTC. Full variable domain (remainder filled in from reference TRBV3-1 and TRBJ2-4): DTAVSQTPKYLVTQMGNDKSIKCEQNLGHDTMYWYKQDSKKFLKIMFSYNNKELIINETVPNRFSPKSPDKAHLNLHINSLELGDSAVYFCASSQPGTRDIQYFGAGTRLSVL.

This sequence joins TRBV3-1 and TRBJ2-3; no clear D. CDR1 and CDR2 (germline): LGHDT, YNNKEL (reference sequence). Between the trimmed V and J ends, which lost 6 bases and 2 bases, there was a span of 15 bases. The CDR3 consists of 15 residues. CDR3 coding DNA: TGTGCCAGCAGTCCACCTGAGGTGACCACAGATACGCAGTATTTT. It yields the protein CASSPPEVTTDTQYF.

The chain joins TRBV20-1 to TRBJ2-3; 7 nucleotides align to TRBD1. The CDR3 totals 15 residues. The germline CDR1 and CDR2 sequences are DFQATT and SNEGSKA (reference sequence). The junction had 11 bases not matched to a gene; V was cut back by 3 bases and J by 5 bases. The CDR3 region has the DNA TGCAGTGCTAGCCGGGACAGTCTGGCAGGAGATACGCAGTATTTT. This gives the protein CSASRDSLAGDTQYF.

This clonotype has a single count. The V and J genes are TRBV27 and TRBJ1-2; 7 nucleotides align to TRBD1. This CDR3 region has 14 residues. Per the germline V gene, CDR1 is MNHEY and CDR2 is SMNVEV (reference sequence). J lost 8 bases, V lost 4 bases, and 10 bases had no gene match. The CDR3 DNA reads as TGTGCCAGCAGTTCCACCGACAGGGTTGGCGGCTACACCTTC. It specifies CASSSTDRVGGYTF.

The chain employs TRBV19 and TRBJ2-3; TRBD2 matches at 7 bases. The CDR3 loop spans 15 amino acids. V lost 3 bases to trimming and J lost 3 bases; unmatched junction nucleotides: 6. Germline assignment: CDR1 LNHDA and CDR2 SQIVND (reference sequence). CDR3 in DNA: TGTGCCAGTAGTATGAGACGGGGGGTGACAGATACGCAGTATTTT. Protein product: CASSMRRGVTDTQYF.

This rearrangement joins TRBV7-3 to TRBJ1-1; no reliable D call. From germline, CDR1 is SGHTA and CDR2 FQGTGA. The CDR3 sequence is 13 residues long. V lost 6 bases to trimming and J lost 0 bases, with 8 bases between them. The CDR3 loop reads CASSLTLNTEAFF. In nucleotides, the CDR3 is TGTGCCAGCAGTCTGACCCTGAACACTGAAGCTTTCTTT.

The chain carries TRBV6-2 or TRBV6-3 and TRBJ2-7; D uncertain. V dropped 6 bases and J dropped 5 bases, with 8 bases sitting between them. CDR1 and CDR2 from the germline V gene are MNHEY and SVGEGT. The CDR3 runs 11 residues. The CDR3 sequence: CASSQTDEQYF. CDR3 sequence (DNA): TGTGCCAGCAGCCAGACTGACGAGCAGTACTTC.